This entry concerns a single TCR beta chain. CDR3 length: 16 amino acids. The V gene's germline CDR1 is MNHEY and CDR2 SMNVEV (reference sequence). V dropped 10 bases and J dropped 5; count of bases not matched to a gene: 16. These data belong to a study of blood T cell repertoires in COVID-19. Clones were sequenced by immunoSEQ multiplex PCR, and TCRdb holds only the in-frame ones, with some missing. Of approximately 150,000 clones in the sample, approximately 90% were seen once. The rearrangement links TRBV27 to TRBJ2-1; TRBD2 aligns across 8 bases. This TCR was recovered from a man between 18 and 35 years old with COVID-19, enrolled during active disease. What was sequenced was peripheral blood. CDR3 in amino acids: CATSLRLARGHNEQFF. The CDR3 DNA reads as TGTGCCACCTCACTCCGACTAGCGCGGGGGCACAATGAGCAGTTCTTC.